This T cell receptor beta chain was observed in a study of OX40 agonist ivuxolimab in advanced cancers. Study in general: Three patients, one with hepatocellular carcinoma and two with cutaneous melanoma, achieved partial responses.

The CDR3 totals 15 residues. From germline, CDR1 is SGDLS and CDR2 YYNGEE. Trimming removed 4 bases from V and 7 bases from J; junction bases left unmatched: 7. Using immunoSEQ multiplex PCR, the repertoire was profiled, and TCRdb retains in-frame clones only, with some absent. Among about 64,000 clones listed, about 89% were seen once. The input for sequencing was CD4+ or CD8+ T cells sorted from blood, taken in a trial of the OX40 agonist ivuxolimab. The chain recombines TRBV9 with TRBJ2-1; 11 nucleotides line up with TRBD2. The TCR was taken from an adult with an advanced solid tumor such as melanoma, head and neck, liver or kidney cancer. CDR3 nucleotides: TGTGCCAGCAGCCTCGGGACTAGCGGCGGTAATGAGCAGTTCTTC. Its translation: CASSLGTSGGNEQFF.